This T cell receptor beta chain was recorded in a study of T cells of healthy individuals. CDR3 length: 14 residues. V lost 6 bases to trimming and J lost 2 bases; unmatched junction nucleotides: 4. This clonotype showed up just a few times. TCRdb independently ran MiXCR on the 5' RACE reads; one entry per CDR3 protein. The sample holds tens of thousands of distinct CDR3 sequences, roughly 17% seen once. The clonotype comes from a human donor in good health. The gene calls are TRBV12-3 or TRBV12-4 and TRBJ1-3; 7 bases line up with TRBD1. The chain's CDR3 is CASRNQGAGNTIYF. The CDR3 DNA follows: TGTGCCAGCAGGAATCAGGGGGCTGGAAACACCATATATTTT.